This TCR beta chain emerged from a study of Graves' ophthalmopathy and Graves' hyperthyroidism. Regarding the study as a whole: Ophthalmopathy progression was predicted with 70.59% sensitivity and 72% to 75% specificity.

The TCR beta CDR3 regions underwent amplification from RNA transcripts. Amplification began with first-round RT-PCR using HTBI primers, then second-round multiplex PCR was performed. TCRdb reanalysed the multiplex PCR reads using MiXCR and keeps one entry per CDR3 protein. Among a few hundred thousand distinct CDR3 sequences listed, approximately 20% were seen once. Every ophthalmopathy donor presented moderate-to-severe activity, CAS ≥3, NOSPECS ≥4 and duration under 3 months. PBMCs stemmed from approximately 9.7 ml of fresh peripheral blood. This clonotype was seen ten or more times. What it binds is unknown. V trimming: 6 bases; J trimming: 1 base; junction bases outside the gene matches: 11. This CDR3 is 17 amino acids long. The germline CDR1 and CDR2 sequences are MDHEN and SYDVKM.

This receptor was taken from a young woman with Graves' ophthalmopathy. Material: peripheral blood. The chain couples TRBV28 to TRBJ2-3; the match to TRBD1 covers 9 bases. The CDR3 reads CASSLRQGGGGTDTQYF. The CDR3, as DNA: TGTGCCAGCAGCCTCCGACAGGGGGGTGGGGGCACAGATACGCAGTATTTT.